This TCR beta chain was recovered during a study of blood T cell repertoires in COVID-19. Germline loops: CDR1 ENHRY, CDR2 SYGVKD. V shed 6 bases and J 1 base; nucleotides not matched to a gene: 1. This CDR3 spans 14 amino acids. Some clones are missing from TCRdb's copy, which holds only in-frame ones; the method was immunoSEQ multiplex PCR. The table has roughly 190,000 clones, nearly 90% seen once. V gene TRBV10-3 combines with J gene TRBJ2-2; 8 bases line up with TRBD1. This clonotype was sampled from a man aged 60 to 75 with active or convalescent COVID-19. Material for sequencing was peripheral blood. CDR3 bases: TGTGCCATCAGCGGGACAGGGAACACCGGGGAGCTGTTTTTT. It codes for CAISGTGNTGELFF.